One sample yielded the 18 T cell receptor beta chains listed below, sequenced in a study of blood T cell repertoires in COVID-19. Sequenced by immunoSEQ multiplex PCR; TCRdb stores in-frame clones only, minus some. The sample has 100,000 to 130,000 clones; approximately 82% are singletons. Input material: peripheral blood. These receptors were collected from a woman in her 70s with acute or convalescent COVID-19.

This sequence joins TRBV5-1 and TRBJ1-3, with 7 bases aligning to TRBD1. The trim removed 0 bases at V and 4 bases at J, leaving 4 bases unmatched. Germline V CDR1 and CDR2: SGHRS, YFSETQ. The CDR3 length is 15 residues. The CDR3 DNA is TGCGCCAGCAGCTTGGGGACAGGAGGCGGAAACACCATATATTTT. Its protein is CASSLGTGGGNTIYF.

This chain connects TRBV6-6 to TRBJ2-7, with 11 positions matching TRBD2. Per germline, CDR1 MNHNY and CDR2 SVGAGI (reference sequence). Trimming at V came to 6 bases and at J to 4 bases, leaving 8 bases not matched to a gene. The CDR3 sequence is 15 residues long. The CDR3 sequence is CASSSGTSGVYEQYV. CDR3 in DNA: TGTGCCAGCAGCTCCGGGACTAGCGGAGTTTACGAGCAGTACGTC.

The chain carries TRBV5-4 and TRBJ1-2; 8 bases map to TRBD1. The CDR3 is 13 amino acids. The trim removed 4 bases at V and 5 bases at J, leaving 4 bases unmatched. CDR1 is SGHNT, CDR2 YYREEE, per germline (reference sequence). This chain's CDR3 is CASSHDRGYGYTF. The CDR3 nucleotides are TGTGCCAGCAGCCACGACAGGGGTTATGGCTACACCTTC. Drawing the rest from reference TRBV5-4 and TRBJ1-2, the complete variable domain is ETGVTQSPTHLIKTRGQQVTLRCSSQSGHNTVSWYQQALGQGPQFIFQYYREEENGRGNFPPRFSGLQFPNYSSELNVNALELDDSALYLCASSHDRGYGYTFGSGTRLTVV.

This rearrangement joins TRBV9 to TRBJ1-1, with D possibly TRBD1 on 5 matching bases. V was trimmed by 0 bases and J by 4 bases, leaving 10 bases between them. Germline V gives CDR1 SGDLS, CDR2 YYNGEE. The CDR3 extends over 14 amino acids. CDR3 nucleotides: TGTGCCAGCAGCGTAGATGGGGGGTTCACTGAAGCTTTCTTT. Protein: CASSVDGGFTEAFF.

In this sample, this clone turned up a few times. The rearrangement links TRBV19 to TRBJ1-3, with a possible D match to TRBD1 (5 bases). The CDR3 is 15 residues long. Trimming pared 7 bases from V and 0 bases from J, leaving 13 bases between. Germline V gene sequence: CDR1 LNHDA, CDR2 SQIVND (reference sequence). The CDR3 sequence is CASTVDKSSGNTIYF. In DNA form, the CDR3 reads TGTGCCAGTACCGTGGACAAAAGCTCTGGAAACACCATATATTTT.

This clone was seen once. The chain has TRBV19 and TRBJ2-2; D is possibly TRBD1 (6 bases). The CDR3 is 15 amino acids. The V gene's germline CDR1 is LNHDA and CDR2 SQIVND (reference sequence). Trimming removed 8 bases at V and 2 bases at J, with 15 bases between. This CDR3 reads CASGLGTRNTGELFF. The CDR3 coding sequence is TGTGCCAGTGGACTGGGGACAAGAAACACCGGGGAGCTGTTTTTT.

CDR3: CAWQGDTEAFF. DNA for the CDR3: TGTGCCTGGCAGGGGGACACTGAAGCTTTCTTT. This chain connects TRBV30 to TRBJ1-1; 7 bases agree with TRBD1. The CDR3 loop spans 11 amino acids. From germline, CDR1 is GTSNPN and CDR2 SVGIG (reference sequence). The trim removed 5 bases at V and 3 bases at J, leaving 0 bases unmatched.

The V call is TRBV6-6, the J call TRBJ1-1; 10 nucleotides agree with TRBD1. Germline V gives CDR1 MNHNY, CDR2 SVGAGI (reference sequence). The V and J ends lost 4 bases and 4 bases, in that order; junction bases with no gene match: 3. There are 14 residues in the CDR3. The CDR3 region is CASSSRQGATEAFF. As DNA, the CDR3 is TGTGCCAGCAGTTCCCGACAGGGGGCCACTGAAGCTTTCTTT.

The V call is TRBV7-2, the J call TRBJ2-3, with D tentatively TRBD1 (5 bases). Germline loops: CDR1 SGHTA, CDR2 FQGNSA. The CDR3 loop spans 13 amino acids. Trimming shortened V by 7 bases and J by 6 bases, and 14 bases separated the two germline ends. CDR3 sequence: CASTPRAVDTQYF. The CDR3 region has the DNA TGTGCCAGCACCCCCAGGGCAGTCGATACGCAGTATTTT.

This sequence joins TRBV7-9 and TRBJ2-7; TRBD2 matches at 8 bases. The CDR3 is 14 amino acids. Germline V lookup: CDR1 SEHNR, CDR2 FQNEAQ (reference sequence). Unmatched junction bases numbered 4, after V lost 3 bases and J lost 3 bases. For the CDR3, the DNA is TGTGCCAGCAGCTTTACGGGAGGGGACTACGAGCAGTACTTC. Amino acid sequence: CASSFTGGDYEQYF.

The CDR3 loop reads CASSPGGAGANVLTF. The CDR3 DNA sequence: TGTGCCAGCAGCCCAGGAGGTGCTGGGGCCAACGTCCTGACTTTC. The chain combines TRBV3-1 (or the pseudogene TRBV3-2) with TRBJ2-6; D possibly corresponds to TRBD2 (5 bases). CDR1 is LGHDT and CDR2 is YNNKEL in the germline V gene (reference sequence). The CDR3 totals 15 residues. V lost 4 bases and J 2 bases, leaving 9 bases between the germline ends.

The CDR3 loop reads CASSHTGLVNEQFF. CDR3 DNA sequence: TGTGCCAGCAGCCATACCGGACTAGTCAATGAGCAGTTCTTC. The gene calls are TRBV11-3 and TRBJ2-1; TRBD2 agrees at 7 bases. The CDR3 length is 14 residues. V was clipped by 5 bases and J by 6 bases; unmatched bases: 7. Germline V gives CDR1 SGHNT, CDR2 YENEEA.

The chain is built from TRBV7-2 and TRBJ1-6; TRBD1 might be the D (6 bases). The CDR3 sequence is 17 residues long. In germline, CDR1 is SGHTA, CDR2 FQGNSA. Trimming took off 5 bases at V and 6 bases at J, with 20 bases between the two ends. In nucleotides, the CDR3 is TGTGCCAGCAGCCCCCGCTTGGGCAGGGGTAGTAATTCACCCCTCCACTTT. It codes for CASSPRLGRGSNSPLHF.

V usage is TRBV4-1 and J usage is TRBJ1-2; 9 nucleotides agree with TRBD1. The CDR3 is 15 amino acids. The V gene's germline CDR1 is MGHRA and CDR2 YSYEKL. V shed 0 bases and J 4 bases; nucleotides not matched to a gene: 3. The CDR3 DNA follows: TGCGCCAGCAGCCAAGAGCCACAGGGGGCCTATGGCTACACCTTC. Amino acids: CASSQEPQGAYGYTF.

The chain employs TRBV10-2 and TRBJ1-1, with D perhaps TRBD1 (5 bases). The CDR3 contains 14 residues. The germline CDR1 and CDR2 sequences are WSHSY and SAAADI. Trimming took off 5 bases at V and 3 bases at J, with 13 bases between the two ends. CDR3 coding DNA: TGCGCCAGCAGTAATAGCAGGGCCGACACTGAAGCTTTCTTT. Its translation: CASSNSRADTEAFF.

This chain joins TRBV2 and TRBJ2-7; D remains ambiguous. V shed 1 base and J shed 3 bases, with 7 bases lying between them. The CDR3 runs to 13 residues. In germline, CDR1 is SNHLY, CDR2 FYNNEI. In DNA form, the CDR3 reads TGTGCCAGCAGTGAAGAAATCCGCTACGAGCAGTACGTC. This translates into CASSEEIRYEQYV.

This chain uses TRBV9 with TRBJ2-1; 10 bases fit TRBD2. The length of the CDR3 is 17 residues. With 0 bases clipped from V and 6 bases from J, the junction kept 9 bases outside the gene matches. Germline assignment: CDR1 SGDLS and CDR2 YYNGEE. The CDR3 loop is CASSVEGVAGGLNEQFF. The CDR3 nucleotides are TGTGCCAGCAGCGTAGAAGGGGTAGCGGGAGGACTCAATGAGCAGTTCTTC.

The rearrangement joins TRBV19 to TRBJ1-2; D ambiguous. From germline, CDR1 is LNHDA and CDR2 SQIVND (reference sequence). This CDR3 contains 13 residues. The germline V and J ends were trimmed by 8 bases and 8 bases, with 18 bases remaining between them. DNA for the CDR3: TGTGCCAGTGGTCTCGGACTTAATGGGGGCTACACCTTC. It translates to CASGLGLNGGYTF.